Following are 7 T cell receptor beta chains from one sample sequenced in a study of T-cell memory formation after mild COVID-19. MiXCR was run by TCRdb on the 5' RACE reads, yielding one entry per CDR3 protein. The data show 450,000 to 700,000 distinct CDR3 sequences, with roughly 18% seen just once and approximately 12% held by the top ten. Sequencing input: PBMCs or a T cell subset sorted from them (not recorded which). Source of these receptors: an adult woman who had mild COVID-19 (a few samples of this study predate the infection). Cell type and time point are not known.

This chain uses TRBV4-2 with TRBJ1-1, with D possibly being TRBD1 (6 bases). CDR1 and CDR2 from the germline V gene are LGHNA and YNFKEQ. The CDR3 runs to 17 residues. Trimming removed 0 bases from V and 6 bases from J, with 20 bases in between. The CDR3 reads CASSQDVAARGAAEAFF. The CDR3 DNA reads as TGTGCCAGCAGCCAAGATGTTGCCGCCAGGGGTGCGGCTGAAGCTTTCTTT.

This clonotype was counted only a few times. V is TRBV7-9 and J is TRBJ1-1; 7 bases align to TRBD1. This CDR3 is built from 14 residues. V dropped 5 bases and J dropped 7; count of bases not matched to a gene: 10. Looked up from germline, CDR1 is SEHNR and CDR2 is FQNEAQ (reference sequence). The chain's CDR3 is CASSKPGQEHEAFF. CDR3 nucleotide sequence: TGTGCCAGCAGCAAACCCGGACAGGAACATGAAGCTTTCTTT. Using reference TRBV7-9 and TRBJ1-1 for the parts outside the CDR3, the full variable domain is DTGVSQNPRHKITKRGQNVTFRCDPISEHNRLYWYRQTLGQGPEFLTYFQNEAQLEKSRLLSDRFSAERPKGSFSTLEIQRTEQGDSAMYLCASSKPGQEHEAFFGQGTRLTVV.

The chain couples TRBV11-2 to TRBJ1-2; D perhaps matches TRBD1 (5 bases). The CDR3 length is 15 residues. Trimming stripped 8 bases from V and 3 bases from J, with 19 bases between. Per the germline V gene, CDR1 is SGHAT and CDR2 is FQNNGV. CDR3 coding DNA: TGTGCCAGCGCGGGGGGGAAAGGAGCTCACTATGGCTACACCTTC. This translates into CASAGGKGAHYGYTF.

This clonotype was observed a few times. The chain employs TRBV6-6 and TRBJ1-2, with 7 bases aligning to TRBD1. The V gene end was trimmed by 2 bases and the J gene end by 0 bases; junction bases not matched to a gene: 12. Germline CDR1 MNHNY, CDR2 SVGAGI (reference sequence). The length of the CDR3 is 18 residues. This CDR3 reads CASSYAGGVVAANYGYTF. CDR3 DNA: TGTGCCAGCAGTTACGCAGGGGGAGTCGTGGCGGCTAACTATGGCTACACCTTC.

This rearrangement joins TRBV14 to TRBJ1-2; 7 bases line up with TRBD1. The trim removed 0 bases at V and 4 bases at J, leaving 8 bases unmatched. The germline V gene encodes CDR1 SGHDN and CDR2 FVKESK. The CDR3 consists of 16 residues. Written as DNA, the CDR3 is TGTGCCAGCAGCCAAGAACGCGCAGGGGGGGGCTATGGCTACACCTTC. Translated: CASSQERAGGGYGYTF.

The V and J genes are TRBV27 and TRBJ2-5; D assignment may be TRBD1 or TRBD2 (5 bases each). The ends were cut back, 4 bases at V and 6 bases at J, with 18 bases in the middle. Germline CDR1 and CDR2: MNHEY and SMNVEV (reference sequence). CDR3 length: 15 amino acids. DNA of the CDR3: TGTGCCAGCAGTTCGGTCGGGGCCGGTCTACAGACCCAGTACTTC. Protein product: CASSSVGAGLQTQYF.

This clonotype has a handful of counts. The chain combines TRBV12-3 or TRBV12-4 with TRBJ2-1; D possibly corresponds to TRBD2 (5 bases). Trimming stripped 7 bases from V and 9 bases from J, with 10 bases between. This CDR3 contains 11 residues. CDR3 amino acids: CASTRDGEQFF. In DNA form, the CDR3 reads TGTGCCAGCACCCGGGATGGTGAGCAGTTCTTC.